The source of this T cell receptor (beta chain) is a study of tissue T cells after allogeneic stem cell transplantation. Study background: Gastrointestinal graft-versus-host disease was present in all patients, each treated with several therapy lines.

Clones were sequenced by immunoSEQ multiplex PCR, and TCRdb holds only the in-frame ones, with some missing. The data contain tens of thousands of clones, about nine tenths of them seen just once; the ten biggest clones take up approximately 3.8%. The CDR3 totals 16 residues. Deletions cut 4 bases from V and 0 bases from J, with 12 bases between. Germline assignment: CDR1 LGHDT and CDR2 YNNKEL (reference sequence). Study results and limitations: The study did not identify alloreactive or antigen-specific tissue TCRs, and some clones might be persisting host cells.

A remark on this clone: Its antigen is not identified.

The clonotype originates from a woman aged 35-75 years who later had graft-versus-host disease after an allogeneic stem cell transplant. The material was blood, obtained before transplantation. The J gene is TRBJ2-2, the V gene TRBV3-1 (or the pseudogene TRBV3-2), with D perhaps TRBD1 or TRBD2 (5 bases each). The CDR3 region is CASSLFGATNTGELFF. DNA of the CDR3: TGTGCCAGCAGCCTCTTCGGGGCAACGAACACCGGGGAGCTGTTTTTT.